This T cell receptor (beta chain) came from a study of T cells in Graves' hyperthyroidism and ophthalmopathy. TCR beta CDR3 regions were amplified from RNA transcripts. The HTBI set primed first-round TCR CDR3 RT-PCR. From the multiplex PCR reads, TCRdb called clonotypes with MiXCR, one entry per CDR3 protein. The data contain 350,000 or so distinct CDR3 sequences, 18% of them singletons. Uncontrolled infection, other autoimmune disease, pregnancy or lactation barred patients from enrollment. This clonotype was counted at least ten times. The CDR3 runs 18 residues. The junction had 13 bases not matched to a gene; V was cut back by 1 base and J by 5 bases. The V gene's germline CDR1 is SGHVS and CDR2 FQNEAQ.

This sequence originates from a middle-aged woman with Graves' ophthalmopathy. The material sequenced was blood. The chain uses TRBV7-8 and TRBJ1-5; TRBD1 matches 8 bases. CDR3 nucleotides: TGTGCCAGCAGCTTAGGGACTCCAGGGGGCACAGGGGATCAGCCCCAGCATTTT. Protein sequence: CASSLGTPGGTGDQPQHF.